This T cell receptor beta chain was documented in a study of Ad26.COV2.S vaccination and SARS-CoV-2 variants. Study-wide context: Ad26.COV2.S was injected intramuscularly once or twice, 56 days apart.

The CDR3 is made up of 14 amino acids. Study observations and caveats: Researchers cautioned that TCR breadth and depth analyses may have underestimated total T cell responses.

Comments on this clone: No antigen is known for it.

The repertoire was sequenced with immunoSEQ multiplex PCR; TCRdb's copy has only in-frame clones and lacks some. The table has about 380,000 clones, about four fifths seen once. Treatment described: roughly 20 received Ad26.COV2.S at low or high dose, single or two shots; five or six received placebo; per-sample allocation not given. The samples were gathered on day 63 after the first injection of vaccine or placebo. An Ad26 vector that expressed Wuhan-strain SARS-CoV-2 spike constituted the vaccine. This specimen was peripheral blood, taken in a trial of Ad26.COV2.S vaccine versus placebo. The source is a person aged 18-65 years who received the Ad26.COV2.S COVID-19 vaccine or a placebo. This chain uses TRBV21-1 with TRBJ2-5; the table calls TRBD1, which could not be checked here. TRBV21-1 constitutes a pseudogene. The CDR3 DNA is TGTGCCAGCAGCAAAGTGAGGGGGTCCGAGACCCAGTACTTC. As protein: CASSKVRGSETQYF.